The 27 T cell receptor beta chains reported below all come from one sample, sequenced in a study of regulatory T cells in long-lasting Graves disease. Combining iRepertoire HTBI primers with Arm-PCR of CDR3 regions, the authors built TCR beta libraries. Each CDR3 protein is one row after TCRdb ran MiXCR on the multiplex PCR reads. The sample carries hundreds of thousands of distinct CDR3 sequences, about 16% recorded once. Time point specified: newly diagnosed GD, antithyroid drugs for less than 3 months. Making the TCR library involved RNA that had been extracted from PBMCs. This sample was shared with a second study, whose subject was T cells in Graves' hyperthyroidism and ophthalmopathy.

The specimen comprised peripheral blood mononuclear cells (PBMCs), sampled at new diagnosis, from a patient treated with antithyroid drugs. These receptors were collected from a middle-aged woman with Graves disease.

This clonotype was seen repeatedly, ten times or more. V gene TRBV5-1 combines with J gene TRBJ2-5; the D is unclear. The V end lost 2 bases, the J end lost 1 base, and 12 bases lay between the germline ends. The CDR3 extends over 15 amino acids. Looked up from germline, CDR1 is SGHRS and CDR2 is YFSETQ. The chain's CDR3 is CASSFRGPSQETQYF. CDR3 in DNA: TGCGCCAGCAGCTTCCGAGGTCCTTCCCAAGAGACCCAGTACTTC.

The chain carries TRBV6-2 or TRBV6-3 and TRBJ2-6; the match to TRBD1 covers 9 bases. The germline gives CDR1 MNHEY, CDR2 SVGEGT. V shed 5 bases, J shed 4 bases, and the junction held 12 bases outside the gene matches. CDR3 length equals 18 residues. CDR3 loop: CASSETGGGGLGANVLTF. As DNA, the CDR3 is TGTGCCAGCAGTGAAACAGGGGGCGGGGGCCTGGGGGCCAACGTCCTGACTTTC.

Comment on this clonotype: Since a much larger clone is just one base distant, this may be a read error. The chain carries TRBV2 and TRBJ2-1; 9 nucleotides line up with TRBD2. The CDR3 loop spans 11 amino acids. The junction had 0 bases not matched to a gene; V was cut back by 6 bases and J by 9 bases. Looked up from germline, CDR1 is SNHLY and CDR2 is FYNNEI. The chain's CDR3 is CASRRGGEQFF. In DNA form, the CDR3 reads TGTGCCAGCAGGCGGGGGGGTGAGCAGTTCTTC.

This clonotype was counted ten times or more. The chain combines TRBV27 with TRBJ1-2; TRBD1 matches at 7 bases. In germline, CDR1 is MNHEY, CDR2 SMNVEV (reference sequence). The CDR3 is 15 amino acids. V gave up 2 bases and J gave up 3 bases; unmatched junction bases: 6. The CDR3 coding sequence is TGTGCCAGCAGTTTAAAAGGACAGGCCTACTATGGCTACACCTTC. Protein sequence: CASSLKGQAYYGYTF.

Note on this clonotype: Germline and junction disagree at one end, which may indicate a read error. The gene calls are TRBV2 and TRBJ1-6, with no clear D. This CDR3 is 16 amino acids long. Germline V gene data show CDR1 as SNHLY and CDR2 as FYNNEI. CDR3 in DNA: TGTGCCAGCAGTGAGGCTGGGAGCTCCTATAGTTCACCCCTCCACTTT. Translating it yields CASSEAGSSYSSPLHF.

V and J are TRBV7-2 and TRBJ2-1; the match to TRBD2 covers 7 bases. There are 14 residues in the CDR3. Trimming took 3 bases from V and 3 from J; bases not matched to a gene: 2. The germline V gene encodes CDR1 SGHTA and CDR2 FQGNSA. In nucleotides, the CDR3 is TGTGCCAGCAGCTTTAGGGACTACTACAATGAGCAGTTCTTC. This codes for CASSFRDYYNEQFF.

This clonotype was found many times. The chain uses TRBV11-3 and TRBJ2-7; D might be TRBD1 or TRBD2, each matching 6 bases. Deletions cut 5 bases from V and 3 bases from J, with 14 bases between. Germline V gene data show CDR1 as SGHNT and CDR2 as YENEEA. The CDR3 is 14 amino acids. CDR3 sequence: CASSPGGGSYEQYF. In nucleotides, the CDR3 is TGTGCCAGCAGCCCAGGAGGGGGGAGCTACGAGCAGTACTTC.

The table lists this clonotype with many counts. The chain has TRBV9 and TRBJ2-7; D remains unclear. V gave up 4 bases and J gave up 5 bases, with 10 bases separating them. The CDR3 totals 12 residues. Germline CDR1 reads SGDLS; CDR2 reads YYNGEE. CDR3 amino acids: CASSNGQDEQYF. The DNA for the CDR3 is TGTGCCAGCAGCAACGGCCAGGACGAGCAGTACTTC.

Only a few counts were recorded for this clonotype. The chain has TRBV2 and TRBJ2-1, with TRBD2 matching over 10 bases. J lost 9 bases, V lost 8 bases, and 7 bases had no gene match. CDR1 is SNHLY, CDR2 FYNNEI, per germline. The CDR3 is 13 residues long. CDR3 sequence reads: CASGSGGAVEQFF. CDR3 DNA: TGTGCCAGCGGGAGCGGGGGGGCTGTTGAGCAGTTCTTC.

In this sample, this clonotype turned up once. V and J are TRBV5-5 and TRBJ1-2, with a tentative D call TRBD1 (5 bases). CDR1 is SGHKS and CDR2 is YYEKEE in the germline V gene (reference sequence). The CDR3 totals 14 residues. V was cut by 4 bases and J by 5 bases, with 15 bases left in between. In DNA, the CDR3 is TGTGCCAGCAGCACGGCAGGGAGCTCGTATGGCTACACCTTC. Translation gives CASSTAGSSYGYTF.

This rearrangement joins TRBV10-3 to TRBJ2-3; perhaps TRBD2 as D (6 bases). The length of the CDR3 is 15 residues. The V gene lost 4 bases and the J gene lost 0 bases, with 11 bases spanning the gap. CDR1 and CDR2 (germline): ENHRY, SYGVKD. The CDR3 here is CAISVTGTSTDTQYF. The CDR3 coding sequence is TGTGCCATCAGTGTTACGGGGACTAGCACAGATACGCAGTATTTT.

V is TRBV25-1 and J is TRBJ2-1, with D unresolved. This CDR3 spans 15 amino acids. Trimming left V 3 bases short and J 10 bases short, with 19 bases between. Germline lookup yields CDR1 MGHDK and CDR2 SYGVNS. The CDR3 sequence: CASSDRVFGRIEQFF. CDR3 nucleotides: TGTGCCAGCAGTGATCGCGTCTTTGGACGGATAGAGCAGTTCTTC.

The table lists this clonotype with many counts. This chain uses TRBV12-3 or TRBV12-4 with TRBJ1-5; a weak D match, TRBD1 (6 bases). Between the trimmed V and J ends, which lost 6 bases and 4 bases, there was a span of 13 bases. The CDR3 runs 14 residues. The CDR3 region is CASSNLQGNQPQHF. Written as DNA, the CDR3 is TGTGCCAGCAGCAATTTACAGGGTAATCAGCCCCAGCATTTT.

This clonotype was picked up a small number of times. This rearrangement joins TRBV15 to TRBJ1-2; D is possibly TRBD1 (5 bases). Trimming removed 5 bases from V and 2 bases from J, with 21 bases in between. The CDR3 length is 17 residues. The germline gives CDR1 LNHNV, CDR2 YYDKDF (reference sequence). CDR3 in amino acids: CATSALQSASGNYGYTF. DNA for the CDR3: TGTGCCACCAGCGCCCTCCAGAGCGCATCAGGGAACTATGGCTACACCTTC.

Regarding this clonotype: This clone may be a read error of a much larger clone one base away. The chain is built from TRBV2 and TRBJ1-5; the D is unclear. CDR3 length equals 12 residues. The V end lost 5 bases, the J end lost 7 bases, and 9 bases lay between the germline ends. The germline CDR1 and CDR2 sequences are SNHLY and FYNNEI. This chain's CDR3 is CASSKNRQPQHF. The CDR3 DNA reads TGTGCCAGCAGTAAAAATCGGCAGCCCCAGCATTTT. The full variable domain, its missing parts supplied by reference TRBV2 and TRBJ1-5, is EPEVTQTPSHQVTQMGQEVILRCVPISNHLYFYWYRQILGQKVEFLVSFYNNEISEKSEIFDDQFSVERPDGSNFTLKIRSTKLEDSAMYFCASSKNRQPQHFGDGTRLSIL.

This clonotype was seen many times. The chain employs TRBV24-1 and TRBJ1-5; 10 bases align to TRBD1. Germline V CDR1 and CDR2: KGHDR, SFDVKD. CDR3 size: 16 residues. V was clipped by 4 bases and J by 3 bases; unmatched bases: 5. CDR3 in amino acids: CATSEGGTGDNQPQHF. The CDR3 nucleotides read TGTGCCACCAGTGAGGGGGGGACAGGGGACAATCAGCCCCAGCATTTT.

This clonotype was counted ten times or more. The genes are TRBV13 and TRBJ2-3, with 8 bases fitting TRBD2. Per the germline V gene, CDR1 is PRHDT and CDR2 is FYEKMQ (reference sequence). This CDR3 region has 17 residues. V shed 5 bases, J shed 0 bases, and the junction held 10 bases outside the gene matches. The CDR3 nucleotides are TGTGCCAGCAGCAGACTGGAAGCGGGGGCTAGCACAGATACGCAGTATTTT. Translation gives CASSRLEAGASTDTQYF.

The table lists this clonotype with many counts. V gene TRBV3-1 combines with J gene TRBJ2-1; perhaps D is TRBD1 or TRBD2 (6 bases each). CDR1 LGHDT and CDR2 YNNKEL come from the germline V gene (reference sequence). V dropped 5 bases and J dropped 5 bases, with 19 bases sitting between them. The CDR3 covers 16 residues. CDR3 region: CASSKTRRDTNNEQFF. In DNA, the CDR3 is TGTGCCAGCAGCAAAACAAGGAGGGACACTAACAATGAGCAGTTCTTC.

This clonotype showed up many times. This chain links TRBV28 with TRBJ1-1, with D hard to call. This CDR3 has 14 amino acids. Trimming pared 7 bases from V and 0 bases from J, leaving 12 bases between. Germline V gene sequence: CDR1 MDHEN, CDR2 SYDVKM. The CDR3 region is CASTPTALNTEAFF. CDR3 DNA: TGTGCCAGCACCCCGACGGCTTTGAACACTGAAGCTTTCTTT.

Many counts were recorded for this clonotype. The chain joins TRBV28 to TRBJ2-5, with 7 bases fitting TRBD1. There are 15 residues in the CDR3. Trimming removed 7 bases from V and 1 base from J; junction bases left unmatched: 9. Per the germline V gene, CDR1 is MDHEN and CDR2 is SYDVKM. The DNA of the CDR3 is TGTGCCAGCACGGATCCAGGACAGGCCCAAGAGACCCAGTACTTC. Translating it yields CASTDPGQAQETQYF.

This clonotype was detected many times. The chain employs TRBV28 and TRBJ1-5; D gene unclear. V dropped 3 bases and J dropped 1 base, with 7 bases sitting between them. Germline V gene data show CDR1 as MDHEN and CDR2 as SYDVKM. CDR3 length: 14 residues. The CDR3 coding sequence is TGTGCCAGCAGTTTGAGAATAAGCAATCAGCCCCAGCATTTT. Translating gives CASSLRISNQPQHF.

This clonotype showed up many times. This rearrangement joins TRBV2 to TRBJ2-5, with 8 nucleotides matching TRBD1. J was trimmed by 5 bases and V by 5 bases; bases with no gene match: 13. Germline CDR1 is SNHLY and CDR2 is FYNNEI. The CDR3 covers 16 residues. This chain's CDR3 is CASSPTDTGTGETQYF. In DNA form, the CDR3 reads TGTGCCAGCAGTCCCACAGATACCGGGACAGGCGAGACCCAGTACTTC.

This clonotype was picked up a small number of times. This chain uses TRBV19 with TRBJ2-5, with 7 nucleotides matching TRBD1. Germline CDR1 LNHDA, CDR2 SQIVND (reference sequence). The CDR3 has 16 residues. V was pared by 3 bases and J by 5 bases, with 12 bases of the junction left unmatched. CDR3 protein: CASSIRQGEVGETQYF. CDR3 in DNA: TGTGCCAGTAGTATCCGACAGGGAGAGGTTGGGGAGACCCAGTACTTC.

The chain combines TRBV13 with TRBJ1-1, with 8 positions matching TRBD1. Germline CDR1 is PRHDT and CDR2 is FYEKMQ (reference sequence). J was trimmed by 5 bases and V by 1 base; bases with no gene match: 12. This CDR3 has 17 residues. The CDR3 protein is CASSLEALPGGRTEAFF. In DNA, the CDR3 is TGTGCCAGCAGCTTAGAGGCTCTGCCAGGGGGCCGAACTGAAGCTTTCTTT. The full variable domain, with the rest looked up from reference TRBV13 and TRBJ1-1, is AAGVIQSPRHLIKEKRETATLKCYPIPRHDTVYWYQQGPGQDPQFLISFYEKMQSDKGSIPDRFSAQQFSDYHSELNMSSLELGDSALYFCASSLEALPGGRTEAFFGQGTRLTVV.

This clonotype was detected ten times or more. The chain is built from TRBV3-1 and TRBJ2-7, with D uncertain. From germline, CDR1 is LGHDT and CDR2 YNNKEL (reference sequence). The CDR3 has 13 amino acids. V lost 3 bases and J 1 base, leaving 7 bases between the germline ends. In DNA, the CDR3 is TGTGCCAGCAGCCAGGCTGAATCCTACGAGCAGTACTTC. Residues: CASSQAESYEQYF.

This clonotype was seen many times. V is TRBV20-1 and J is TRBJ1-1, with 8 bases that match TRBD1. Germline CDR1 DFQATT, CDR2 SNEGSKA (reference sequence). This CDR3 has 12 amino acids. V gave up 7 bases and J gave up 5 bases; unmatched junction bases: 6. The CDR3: CSVGQGRTEAFF. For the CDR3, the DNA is TGCAGTGTTGGACAGGGTCGAACTGAAGCTTTCTTT.

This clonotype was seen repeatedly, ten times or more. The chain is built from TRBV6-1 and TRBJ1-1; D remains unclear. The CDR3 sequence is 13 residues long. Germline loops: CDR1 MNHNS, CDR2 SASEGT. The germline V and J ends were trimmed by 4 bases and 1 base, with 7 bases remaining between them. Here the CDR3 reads CASSVQKNTEAFF. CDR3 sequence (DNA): TGTGCCAGCAGTGTCCAGAAGAACACTGAAGCTTTCTTT.